A single sample is the source of the 19 T cell receptor beta chains below, sequenced in a study of beta chain features in type 1 diabetes (dated by TCRdb to between 2017 and 2018). Library preparation employed the immunoSEQ multiplex PCR assay. All of the isolated RNA was reverse transcribed with the High Capacity cDNA Reverse Transcription Kit, so expressed TCRB transcripts were sequenced. The clones in this table, taken by TCRdb from immuneACCESS, are in-frame only. Not every clone is retained; where verified, under half of the shortfall comes from an unresolved V gene, and the cause of the rest is unknown. For this sample the table gives 350,000 to 450,000 clones, of which approximately 15% were detected only once. Approximately 0.038% of the sample is held by the ten biggest clonotypes. What was sequenced was naive CD4+ T cells from blood. The sample's cell subset or site label, in plain terms: true naive CD4+ T cells. These receptors were collected from a man aged 30 to 45 in good health.

The table lists this clone with many counts. DNA of the CDR3: TGTGCCAGCAGCCAAGATTTGAGGACTAGCAATGAGCAGTTCTTC. It is translated as CASSQDLRTSNEQFF. V is TRBV14 and J is TRBJ2-1; the match to TRBD2 covers 7 bases. V dropped 0 bases and J dropped 6; count of bases not matched to a gene: 5. CDR1 and CDR2 (germline): SGHDN, FVKESK. This CDR3 comprises 15 residues.

This clone has only a few counts. Different DNA sequences within this sample yield the same CDR3. The chain joins TRBV9 to TRBJ2-5; D is uncertain. Trimming left V 0 bases short and J 3 bases short, with 6 bases between. CDR1 and CDR2 from the germline V gene are SGDLS and YYNGEE. The length of the CDR3 is 13 residues. Here the CDR3 DNA reads TGTGCCAGCAGCGTAGGGGCGGAAGAGACCCAGTACTTC. Its protein is CASSVGAEETQYF.

The DNA of the CDR3 is TGCAGCGTTGTGGGCAGGGGATGGACTGAAGCTTTCTTT. Translated, it gives CSVVGRGWTEAFF. The rearrangement uses TRBV29-1 and TRBJ1-1; tentative D call: TRBD1 (6 bases). Trimming left V 4 bases short and J 5 bases short, with 14 bases between. CDR3 length: 13 amino acids. Germline lookup yields CDR1 SQVTM and CDR2 ANQGSEA. Complete variable domain (other parts from reference TRBV29-1 and TRBJ1-1): SAVISQKPSRDICQRGTSLTIQCQVDSQVTMMFWYRQQPGQSLTLIATANQGSEATYESGFVIDKFPISRPNLTFSTLTVSNMSPEDSSIYLCSVVGRGWTEAFFGQGTRLTVV.

The chain links TRBV9 to TRBJ2-3; 7 nucleotides align to TRBD2. The CDR3 has 15 amino acids. J lost 4 bases, V lost 0 bases, and 5 bases had no gene match. The germline V gene encodes CDR1 SGDLS and CDR2 YYNGEE. The CDR3 DNA sequence: TGTGCCAGCAGCGTAGTCGGGACTAACCCAGATACGCAGTATTTT. Its translation is CASSVVGTNPDTQYF.

This clone was seen a handful of times. This chain uses TRBV11-2 with TRBJ2-5; a possible D gene is TRBD2 (5 bases). The CDR3 spans 15 residues. Germline assignment: CDR1 SGHAT and CDR2 FQNNGV. Trimming removed 5 bases at V and 2 bases at J, with 15 bases between. The CDR3 region is CASSRGRRVQETQYF. CDR3 in DNA: TGTGCCAGCAGCCGCGGTCGGCGGGTACAAGAGACCCAGTACTTC. The variable domain in full, completed from reference TRBV11-2 and TRBJ2-5, reads EAGVAQSPRYKIIEKRQSVAFWCNPISGHATLYWYQQILGQGPKLLIQFQNNGVVDDSQLPKDRFSAERLKGVDSTLKIQPAKLEDSAVYLCASSRGRRVQETQYFGPGTRLLVL.

In this sample, this clone turned up a few times. The chain links TRBV4-2 to TRBJ1-4; 11 nucleotides align to TRBD1. The CDR3 has 15 amino acids. V dropped 4 bases and J dropped 6; count of bases not matched to a gene: 4. The V gene's germline CDR1 is LGHNA and CDR2 YNFKEQ. CDR3 residues: CASSPRTGGDEKLFF. The CDR3 DNA reads TGTGCCAGCAGCCCCCGGACAGGGGGCGATGAAAAACTGTTTTTT.

This clone was observed a handful of times. The same CDR3 can be traced to other DNA sequences in this sample. This chain links TRBV27 with TRBJ2-2, with unresolved D. The CDR3 extends over 15 amino acids. V dropped 0 bases and J dropped 0 bases, with 5 bases sitting between them. Germline CDR1 reads MNHEY; CDR2 reads SMNVEV (reference sequence). The CDR3 sequence: CASSLSGTNTGELFF. As DNA, the CDR3 is TGTGCCAGCAGTTTATCAGGGACGAACACCGGGGAGCTGTTTTTT.

This clone has a handful of counts. V usage is TRBV7-9 and J usage is TRBJ2-3, with TRBD2 matching 8 bases. The V gene's germline CDR1 is SEHNR and CDR2 FQNEAQ (reference sequence). The CDR3 sequence is 15 residues long. V dropped 5 bases and J dropped 1; count of bases not matched to a gene: 5. The CDR3 protein is CASSLNSGGTDTQYF. The CDR3 DNA reads TGTGCCAGCAGCCTCAATAGCGGGGGCACAGATACGCAGTATTTT.

This clone was observed a few times. The chain is built from TRBV30 and TRBJ1-3; 11 bases map to TRBD1. V was pared by 7 bases and J by 3 bases, with 8 bases of the junction left unmatched. CDR1 is GTSNPN and CDR2 is SVGIG in the germline V gene (reference sequence). The CDR3 runs to 15 residues. CDR3 DNA: TGTGCCTTTAACCGGGACAGGGGGTTTGGAAACACCATATATTTT. Amino acids: CAFNRDRGFGNTIYF. The whole variable domain, remainder taken from reference TRBV30 and TRBJ1-3, is SQTIHQWPATLVQPVGSPLSLECTVEGTSNPNLYWYRQAAGRGLQLLFYSVGIGQISSEVPQNLSASRPQDRQFILSSKKLLLSDSGFYLCAFNRDRGFGNTIYFGEGSWLTVV.

The chain employs TRBV7-9 and TRBJ2-1; 7 bases are shared with TRBD1. The trim removed 5 bases at V and 1 base at J, leaving 5 bases unmatched. The CDR3 has 15 residues. CDR1 and CDR2 (germline): SEHNR, FQNEAQ (reference sequence). The DNA of the CDR3 is TGTGCCAGCAGCCCTGACAGGGCTTCCTACAATGAGCAGTTCTTC. This gives the protein CASSPDRASYNEQFF.

The chain links TRBV4-2 to TRBJ2-5, with 11 bases identical to TRBD2. V gave up 1 base and J gave up 5 bases; unmatched junction bases: 6. Germline V gene lookup returns CDR1 LGHNA and CDR2 YNFKEQ. The CDR3 is 16 amino acids. For the CDR3, the DNA is TGTGCCAGCAGCCAAGGGGCTAGCGGGAGGCCGGAGACCCAGTACTTC. Encoded protein: CASSQGASGRPETQYF.

V is TRBV29-1 and J is TRBJ1-2, with D hard to call. Germline values: CDR1 SQVTM, CDR2 ANQGSEA. The ends were cut back, 7 bases at V and 3 bases at J, with 6 bases in the middle. There are 10 residues in the CDR3. This CDR3 reads CSAGDYGYTF. DNA of the CDR3: TGCAGCGCCGGTGACTATGGCTACACCTTC.

V is TRBV19 and J is TRBJ1-5, with a weak D call TRBD1 (5 bases). CDR3 length: 14 amino acids. With 6 bases removed from V and 7 bases from J, the gap between germline ends came to 16 bases. Germline loops: CDR1 LNHDA, CDR2 SQIVND (reference sequence). This CDR3 is CASSPTSWGQPQHF. CDR3 DNA: TGTGCCAGTAGCCCAACGTCGTGGGGCCAGCCCCAGCATTTT. Based on the CDR3 plus reference TRBV19 and TRBJ1-5, the full variable domain is DGGITQSPKYLFRKEGQNVTLSCEQNLNHDAMYWYRQDPGQGLRLIYYSQIVNDFQKGDIAEGYSVSREKKESFPLTVTSAQKNPTAFYLCASSPTSWGQPQHFGDGTRLSIL.

This clone has more than one count but fewer than ten. V and J are TRBV25-1 and TRBJ2-7; D might be TRBD2 (6 bases). CDR1 and CDR2 (germline): MGHDK, SYGVNS. Between the trimmed V and J ends, which lost 9 bases and 4 bases, there was a span of 19 bases. The CDR3 loop spans 14 amino acids. DNA of the CDR3: TGTGCCAGGAACCCTAGCGAGATTCTATACGAGCAGTACGTC. Translated, it gives CARNPSEILYEQYV.

The chain joins TRBV7-9 to TRBJ1-1; 8 bases are shared with TRBD1. The CDR3 extends over 19 amino acids. Per the germline V gene, CDR1 is SEHNR and CDR2 is FQNEAQ (reference sequence). V shed 5 bases, J shed 0 bases, and the junction held 17 bases outside the gene matches. CDR3 loop: CASSHKTGQGFSMNTEAFF. Here the CDR3 DNA reads TGTGCCAGCAGCCACAAAACTGGACAGGGTTTTTCGATGAACACTGAAGCTTTCTTT.

This clone was recorded a few times. The chain employs TRBV10-3 and TRBJ2-3; 11 nucleotides agree with TRBD2. The germline V gene encodes CDR1 ENHRY and CDR2 SYGVKD. This CDR3 is 15 amino acids long. V was pared by 6 bases and J by 0 bases, with 2 bases of the junction left unmatched. The CDR3 here is CAISGLAGSTDTQYF. The DNA of the CDR3 is TGTGCCATCAGCGGACTAGCGGGTAGCACAGATACGCAGTATTTT.

In this sample, this clone turned up a few times. The genes are TRBV29-1 and TRBJ2-2; D gene unclear. Germline V gene lookup returns CDR1 SQVTM and CDR2 ANQGSEA. V gave up 3 bases and J gave up 2 bases, with 1 base separating them. The CDR3 is 11 residues long. The CDR3 DNA is TGCAGCGTTGATAACACCGGGGAGCTGTTTTTT. Encoded protein: CSVDNTGELFF.

The chain links TRBV5-4 to TRBJ1-1; tentative D call: TRBD1 (5 bases). The CDR3 runs to 16 residues. Germline lookup yields CDR1 SGHNT and CDR2 YYREEE (reference sequence). V was pared by 7 bases and J by 3 bases, with 22 bases between. The CDR3 sequence is CASRREFMSLDTEAFF. CDR3 bases: TGTGCCAGCCGCAGGGAGTTCATGTCTTTGGACACTGAAGCTTTCTTT.

This clone was recorded a few times. The sample holds other DNA sequences that translate to the same CDR3. The V and J genes are TRBV4-2 and TRBJ2-3; D is ambiguous. The V end lost 1 base, the J end lost 1 base, and 3 bases lay between the germline ends. Germline-derived CDR1 and CDR2 are LGHNA and YNFKEQ. The CDR3 is made up of 13 amino acids. CDR3 DNA sequence: TGTGCCAGCAGCCAAGTAGGCACAGATACGCAGTATTTT. The encoded protein is CASSQVGTDTQYF.